This TCR beta chain was retrieved from a study of T-cell memory formation after mild COVID-19. From the 5' RACE reads, TCRdb called clonotypes with MiXCR, one entry per CDR3 protein. The data contain around 420,000 distinct CDR3 sequences, roughly 26% of them singletons. In the case of this clonotype: The antigen is undetermined.

Germline CDR1 and CDR2: MNHEY and SVGAGI. V lost 5 bases to trimming and J lost 2 bases, with 16 bases between them. CDR3 length: 15 amino acids. Study outcomes and limitations: CD4+ bias marked clones expanding day 15 to 37, unlike balanced contracting clones. Researchers found some responding clones in pre-infection memory, a sign that cross-reactive memory joined. Mainly CM and EM harbored the contracting CD4+ clones; mainly EMRA harbored the CD8+ ones. Confirmation of SARS-CoV-2 specificity was lacking for second-wave clones peaking day 37.

The receptor comes from an adult woman who had mild COVID-19 (a few samples of this study predate the infection). Cell type and time point are not known. The sequenced sample was PBMCs or a T cell subset sorted from them (not recorded which). This rearrangement joins TRBV6-5 to TRBJ2-7, with D possibly TRBD1 on 7 matching bases. The CDR3 DNA reads TGTGCCAGCAGTCCCCGAGGAGGGGGCACCTACGAGCAGTACTTC. Translated, it gives CASSPRGGGTYEQYF.